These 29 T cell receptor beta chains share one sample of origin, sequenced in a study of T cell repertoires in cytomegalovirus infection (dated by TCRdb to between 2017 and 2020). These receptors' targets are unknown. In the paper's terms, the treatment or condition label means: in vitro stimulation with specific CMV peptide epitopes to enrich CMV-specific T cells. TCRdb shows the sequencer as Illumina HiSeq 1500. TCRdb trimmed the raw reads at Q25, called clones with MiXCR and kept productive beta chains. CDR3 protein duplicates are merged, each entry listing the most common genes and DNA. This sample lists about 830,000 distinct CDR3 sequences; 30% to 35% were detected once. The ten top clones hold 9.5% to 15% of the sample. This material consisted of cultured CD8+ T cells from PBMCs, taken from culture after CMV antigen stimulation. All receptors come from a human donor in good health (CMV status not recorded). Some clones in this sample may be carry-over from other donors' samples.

The CDR3 sequence is CSARVPVYGYTF. DNA of the CDR3: TGCAGTGCTAGAGTCCCGGTGTATGGCTACACCTTC. The chain is built from TRBV20-1 and TRBJ1-2; D ambiguous. CDR1 is DFQATT and CDR2 is SNEGSKA in the germline V gene (reference sequence). The CDR3 spans 12 residues. V dropped 1 base and J dropped 5 bases, with 8 bases sitting between them.

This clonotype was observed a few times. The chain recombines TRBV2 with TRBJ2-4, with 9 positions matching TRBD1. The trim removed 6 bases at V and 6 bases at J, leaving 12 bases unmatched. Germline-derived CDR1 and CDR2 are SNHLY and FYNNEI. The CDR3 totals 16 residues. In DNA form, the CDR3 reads TGTGCCAGCAGACTATTACCGGACAGGGGCAGAAACATTCAGTACTTC. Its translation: CASRLLPDRGRNIQYF.

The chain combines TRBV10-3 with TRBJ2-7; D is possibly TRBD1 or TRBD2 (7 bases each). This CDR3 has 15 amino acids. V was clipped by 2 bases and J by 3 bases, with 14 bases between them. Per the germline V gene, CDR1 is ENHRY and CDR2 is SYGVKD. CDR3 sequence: CAISERGGGYYEQYF. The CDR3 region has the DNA TGTGCCATCAGTGAGCGGGGAGGGGGCTACTACGAGCAGTACTTC.

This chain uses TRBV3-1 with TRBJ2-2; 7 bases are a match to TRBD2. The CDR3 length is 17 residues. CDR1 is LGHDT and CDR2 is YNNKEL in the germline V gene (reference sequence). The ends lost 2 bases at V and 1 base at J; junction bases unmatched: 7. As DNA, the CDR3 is TGTGCCAGCAGCCAAATTCCCCCTAGCGGGAACACCGGGGAGCTGTTTTTT. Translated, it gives CASSQIPPSGNTGELFF.

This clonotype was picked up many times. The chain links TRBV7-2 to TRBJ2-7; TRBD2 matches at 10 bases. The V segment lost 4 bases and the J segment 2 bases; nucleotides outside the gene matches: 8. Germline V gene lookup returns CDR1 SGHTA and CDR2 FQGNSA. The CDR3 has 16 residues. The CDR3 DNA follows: TGTGCCAGCAGCTCTACTAGCGGGGTGGTCCCCTACGAGCAGTACTTC. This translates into CASSSTSGVVPYEQYF.

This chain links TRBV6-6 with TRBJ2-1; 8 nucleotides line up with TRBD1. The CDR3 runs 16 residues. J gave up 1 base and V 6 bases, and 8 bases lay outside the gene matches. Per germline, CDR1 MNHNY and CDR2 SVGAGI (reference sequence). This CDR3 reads CASRSYRGSSYNEQFF. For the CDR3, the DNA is TGTGCCAGCAGGAGCTACAGGGGGAGTTCCTACAATGAGCAGTTCTTC.

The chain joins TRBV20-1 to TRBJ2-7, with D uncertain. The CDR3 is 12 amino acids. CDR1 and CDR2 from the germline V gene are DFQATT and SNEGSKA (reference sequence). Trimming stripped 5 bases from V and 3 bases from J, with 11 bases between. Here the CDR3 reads CSAWTAGYEQYF. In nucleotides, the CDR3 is TGCAGTGCTTGGACGGCAGGCTACGAGCAGTACTTC.

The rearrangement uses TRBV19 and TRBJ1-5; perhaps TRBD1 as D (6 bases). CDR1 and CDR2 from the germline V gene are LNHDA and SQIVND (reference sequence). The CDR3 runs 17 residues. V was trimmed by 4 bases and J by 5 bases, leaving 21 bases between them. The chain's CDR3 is CASSTVAGGGLDQPQHF. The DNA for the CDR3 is TGTGCCAGTAGTACCGTCGCGGGAGGGGGACTGGATCAGCCCCAGCATTTT.

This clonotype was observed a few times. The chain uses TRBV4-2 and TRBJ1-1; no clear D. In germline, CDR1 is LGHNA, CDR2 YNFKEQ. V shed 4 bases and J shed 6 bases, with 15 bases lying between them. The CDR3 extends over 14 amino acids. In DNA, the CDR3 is TGTGCCAGCAGCCCTTATAAGGGTAAGGCTGAAGCTTTCTTT. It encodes CASSPYKGKAEAFF.

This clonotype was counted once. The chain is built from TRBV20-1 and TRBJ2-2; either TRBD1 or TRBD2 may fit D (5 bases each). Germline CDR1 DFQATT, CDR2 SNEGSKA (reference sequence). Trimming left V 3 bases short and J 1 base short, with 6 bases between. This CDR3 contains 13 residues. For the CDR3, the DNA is TGCAGTGCTAGGGGGGTGAACACCGGGGAGCTGTTTTTT. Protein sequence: CSARGVNTGELFF.

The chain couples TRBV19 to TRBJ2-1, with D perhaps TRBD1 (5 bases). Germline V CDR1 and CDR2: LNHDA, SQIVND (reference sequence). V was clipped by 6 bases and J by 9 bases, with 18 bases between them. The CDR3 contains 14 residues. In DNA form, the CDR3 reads TGTGCCAGTAGAGGGGCAGGGCAATCTCGTGAGCAGTTCTTC. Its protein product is CASRGAGQSREQFF.

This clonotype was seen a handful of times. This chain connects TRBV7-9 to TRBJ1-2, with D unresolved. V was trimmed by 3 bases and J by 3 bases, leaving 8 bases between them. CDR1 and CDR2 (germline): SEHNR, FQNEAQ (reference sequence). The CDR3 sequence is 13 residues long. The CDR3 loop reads CASSFPRHYGYTF. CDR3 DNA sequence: TGTGCCAGCAGCTTCCCCCGCCACTATGGCTACACCTTC.

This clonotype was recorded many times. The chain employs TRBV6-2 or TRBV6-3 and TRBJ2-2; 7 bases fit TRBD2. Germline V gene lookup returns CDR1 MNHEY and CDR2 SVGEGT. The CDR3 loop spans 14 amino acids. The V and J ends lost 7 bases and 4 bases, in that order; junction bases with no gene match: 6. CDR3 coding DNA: TGTGCCAGCACCCTTTCGGGGGGCACCGGGGAGCTGTTTTTT. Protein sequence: CASTLSGGTGELFF.

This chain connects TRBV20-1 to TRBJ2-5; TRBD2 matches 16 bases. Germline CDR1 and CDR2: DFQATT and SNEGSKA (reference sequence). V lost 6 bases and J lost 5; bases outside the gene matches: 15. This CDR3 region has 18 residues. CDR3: CSARGLAGGRLIIETQYF. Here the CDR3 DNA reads TGCAGTGCGAGGGGACTAGCGGGGGGGCGATTGATCATCGAGACCCAGTACTTC.

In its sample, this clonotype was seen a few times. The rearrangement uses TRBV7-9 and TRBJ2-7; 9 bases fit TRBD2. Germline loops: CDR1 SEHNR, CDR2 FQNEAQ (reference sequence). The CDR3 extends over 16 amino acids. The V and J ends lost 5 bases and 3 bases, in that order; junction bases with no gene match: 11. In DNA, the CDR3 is TGTGCCAGCAGCGCCCCATCTAGCGGGGTAGTCTACGAGCAGTACTTC. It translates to CASSAPSSGVVYEQYF. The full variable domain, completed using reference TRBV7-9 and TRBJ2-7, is DTGVSQNPRHKITKRGQNVTFRCDPISEHNRLYWYRQTLGQGPEFLTYFQNEAQLEKSRLLSDRFSAERPKGSFSTLEIQRTEQGDSAMYLCASSAPSSGVVYEQYFGPGTRLTVT.

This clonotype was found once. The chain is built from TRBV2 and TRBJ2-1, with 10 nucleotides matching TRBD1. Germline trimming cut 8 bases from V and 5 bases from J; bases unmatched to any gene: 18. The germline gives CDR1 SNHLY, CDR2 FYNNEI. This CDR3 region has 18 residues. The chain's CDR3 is CASLVRRQGAPTNNEQFF. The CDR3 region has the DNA TGTGCCAGCTTGGTGAGAAGACAGGGGGCGCCCACAAACAATGAGCAGTTCTTC.

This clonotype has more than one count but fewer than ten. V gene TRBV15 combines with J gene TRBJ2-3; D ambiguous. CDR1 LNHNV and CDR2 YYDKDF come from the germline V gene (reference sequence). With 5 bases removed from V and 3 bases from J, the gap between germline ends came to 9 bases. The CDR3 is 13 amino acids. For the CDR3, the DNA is TGTGCCACCAGCCGCCTCCTAACAGATACGCAGTATTTT. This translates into CATSRLLTDTQYF.

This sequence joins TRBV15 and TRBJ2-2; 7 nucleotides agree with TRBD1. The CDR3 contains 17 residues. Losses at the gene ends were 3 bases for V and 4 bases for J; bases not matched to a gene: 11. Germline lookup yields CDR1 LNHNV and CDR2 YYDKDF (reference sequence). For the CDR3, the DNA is TGTGCCACCAGCAGCTACCCCCAGGGGGTTGGCACCGGGGAGCTGTTTTTT. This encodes CATSSYPQGVGTGELFF. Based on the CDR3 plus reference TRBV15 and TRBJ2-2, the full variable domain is DAMVIQNPRYQVTQFGKPVTLSCSQTLNHNVMYWYQQKSSQAPKLLFHYYDKDFNNEADTPDNFQSRRPNTSFCFLDIRSPGLGDTAMYLCATSSYPQGVGTGELFFGEGSRLTVL.

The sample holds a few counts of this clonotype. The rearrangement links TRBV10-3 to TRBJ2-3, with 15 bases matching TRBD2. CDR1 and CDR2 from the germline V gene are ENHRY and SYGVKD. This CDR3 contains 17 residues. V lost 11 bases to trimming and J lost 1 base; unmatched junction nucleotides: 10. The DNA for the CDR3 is TGTGCCTCCTCGGGACTAGCGGGGGGTGAAGGCACAGATACGCAGTATTTT. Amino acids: CASSGLAGGEGTDTQYF.

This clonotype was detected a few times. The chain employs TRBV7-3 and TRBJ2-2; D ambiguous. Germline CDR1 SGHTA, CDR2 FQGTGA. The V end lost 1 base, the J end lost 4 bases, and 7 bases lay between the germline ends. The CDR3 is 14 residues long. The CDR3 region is CASSLMTRTGELFF. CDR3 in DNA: TGTGCCAGCAGCTTAATGACCCGCACCGGGGAGCTGTTTTTT. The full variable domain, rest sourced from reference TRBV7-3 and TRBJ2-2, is GAGVSQTPSNKVTEKGKYVELRCDPISGHTALYWYRQSLGQGPEFLIYFQGTGAADDSGLPNDRFFAVRPEGSVSTLKIQRTERGDSAVYLCASSLMTRTGELFFGEGSRLTVL.

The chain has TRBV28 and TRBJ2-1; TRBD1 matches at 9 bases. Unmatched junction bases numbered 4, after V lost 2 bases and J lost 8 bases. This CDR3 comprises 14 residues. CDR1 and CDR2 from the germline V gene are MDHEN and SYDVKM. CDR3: CASSLTGGFDEQFF. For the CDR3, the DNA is TGTGCCAGCAGTTTAACAGGGGGCTTCGATGAGCAGTTCTTC.

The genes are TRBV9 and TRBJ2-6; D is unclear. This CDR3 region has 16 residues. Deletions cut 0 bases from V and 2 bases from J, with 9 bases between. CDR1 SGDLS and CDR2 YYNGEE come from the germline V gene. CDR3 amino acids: CASSVERIAGANVLTF. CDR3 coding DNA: TGTGCCAGCAGCGTAGAGAGAATCGCTGGGGCCAACGTCCTGACTTTC.

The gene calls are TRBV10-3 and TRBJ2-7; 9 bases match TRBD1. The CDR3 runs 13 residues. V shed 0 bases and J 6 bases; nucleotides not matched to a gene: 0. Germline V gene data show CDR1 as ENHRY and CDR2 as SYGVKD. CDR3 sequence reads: CAISESTGGEQYF. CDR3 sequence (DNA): TGTGCCATCAGTGAGTCGACAGGGGGCGAGCAGTACTTC.

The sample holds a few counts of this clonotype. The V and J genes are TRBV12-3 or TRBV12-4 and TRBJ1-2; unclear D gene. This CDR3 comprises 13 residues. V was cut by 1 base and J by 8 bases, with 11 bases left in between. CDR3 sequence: CASSLVYISGYTF. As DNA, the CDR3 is TGTGCCAGCAGTTTAGTATATATCTCAGGCTACACCTTC.

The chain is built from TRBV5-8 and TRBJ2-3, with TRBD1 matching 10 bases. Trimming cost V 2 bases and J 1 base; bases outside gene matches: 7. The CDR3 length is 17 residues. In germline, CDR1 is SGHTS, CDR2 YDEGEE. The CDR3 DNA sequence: TGTGCCAGCAGCTTACCGGGACAGGGGATCGGCACAGATACGCAGTATTTT. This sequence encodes CASSLPGQGIGTDTQYF.

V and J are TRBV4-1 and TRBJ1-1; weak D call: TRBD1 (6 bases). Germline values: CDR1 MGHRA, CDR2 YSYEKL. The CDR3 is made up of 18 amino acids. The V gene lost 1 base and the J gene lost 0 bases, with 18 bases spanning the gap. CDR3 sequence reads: CASSQVGGEGSMNTEAFF. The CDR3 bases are TGCGCCAGCAGCCAAGTAGGGGGAGAGGGATCTATGAACACTGAAGCTTTCTTT.

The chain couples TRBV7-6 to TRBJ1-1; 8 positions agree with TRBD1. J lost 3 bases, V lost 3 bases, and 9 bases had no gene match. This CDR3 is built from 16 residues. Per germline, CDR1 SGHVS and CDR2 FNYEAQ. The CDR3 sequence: CASSFRTGTADTEAFF. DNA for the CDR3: TGTGCCAGCAGCTTTCGGACAGGGACGGCGGACACTGAAGCTTTCTTT.

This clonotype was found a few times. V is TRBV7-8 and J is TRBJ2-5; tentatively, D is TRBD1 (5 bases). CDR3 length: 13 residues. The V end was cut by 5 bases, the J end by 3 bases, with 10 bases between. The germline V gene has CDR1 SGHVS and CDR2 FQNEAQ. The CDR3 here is CASSHPTEETQYF. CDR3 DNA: TGTGCCAGCAGCCATCCGACAGAAGAGACCCAGTACTTC.

CDR3 region: CASSRSSYEQYF. CDR3 coding DNA: TGTGCCAGCAGTAGGAGCTCCTACGAGCAGTACTTC. The chain combines TRBV27 with TRBJ2-7; D is ambiguous. Trimming pared 5 bases from V and 0 bases from J, leaving 5 bases between. Germline V gives CDR1 MNHEY, CDR2 SMNVEV (reference sequence). This CDR3 spans 12 amino acids.